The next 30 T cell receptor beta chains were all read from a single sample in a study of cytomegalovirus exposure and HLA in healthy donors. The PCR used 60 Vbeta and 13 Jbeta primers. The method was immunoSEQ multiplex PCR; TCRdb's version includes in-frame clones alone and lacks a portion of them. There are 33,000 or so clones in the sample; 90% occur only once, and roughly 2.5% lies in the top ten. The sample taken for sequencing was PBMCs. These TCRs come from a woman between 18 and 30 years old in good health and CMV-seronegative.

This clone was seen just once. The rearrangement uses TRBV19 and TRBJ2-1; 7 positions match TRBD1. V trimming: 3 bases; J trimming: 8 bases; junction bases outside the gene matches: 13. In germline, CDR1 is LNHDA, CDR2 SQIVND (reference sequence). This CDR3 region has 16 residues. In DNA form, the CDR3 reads TGTGCCAGTAGTATTTCGCCCCGACCAGGGGGACATGAGCAGTTCTTC. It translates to CASSISPRPGGHEQFF.

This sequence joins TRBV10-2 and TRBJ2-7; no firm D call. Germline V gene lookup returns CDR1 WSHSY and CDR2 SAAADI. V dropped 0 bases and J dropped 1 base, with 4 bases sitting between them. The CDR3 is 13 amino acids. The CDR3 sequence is CASSESSSYEQYF. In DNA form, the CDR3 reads TGCGCCAGCAGTGAGTCATCTTCCTACGAGCAGTACTTC.

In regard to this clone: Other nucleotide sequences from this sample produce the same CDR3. CDR3 DNA sequence: TGTGCCAGCAGTGGCCAGGGCTTCAATCAGCCCCAGCATTTT. Encoded protein: CASSGQGFNQPQHF. The chain joins TRBV6-1 to TRBJ1-5, with D possibly TRBD1 on 5 matching bases. Germline V gene lookup returns CDR1 MNHNS and CDR2 SASEGT. This CDR3 comprises 14 residues. Trimming took 4 bases from V and 3 from J, leaving 10 bases between them.

CDR3 coding DNA: TGTGCCAGTAGTATTGTACTAGCGGGAGGTTTATCCTACAATGAGCAGTTCTTC. Translation: CASSIVLAGGLSYNEQFF. V gene TRBV19 combines with J gene TRBJ2-1, with 12 bases lining up with TRBD2. CDR1 and CDR2 from the germline V gene are LNHDA and SQIVND (reference sequence). V lost 3 bases to trimming and J lost 1 base; unmatched junction nucleotides: 7. The CDR3 runs 18 residues. Full variable domain (remainder filled in from reference TRBV19 and TRBJ2-1): DGGITQSPKYLFRKEGQNVTLSCEQNLNHDAMYWYRQDPGQGLRLIYYSQIVNDFQKGDIAEGYSVSREKKESFPLTVTSAQKNPTAFYLCASSIVLAGGLSYNEQFFGPGTRLTVL.

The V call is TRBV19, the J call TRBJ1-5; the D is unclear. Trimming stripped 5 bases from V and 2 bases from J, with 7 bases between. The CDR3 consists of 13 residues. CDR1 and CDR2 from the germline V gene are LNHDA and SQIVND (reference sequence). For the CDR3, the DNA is TGTGCCAGTAGTTTCCCAGGCAATCAGCCCCAGCATTTT. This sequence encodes CASSFPGNQPQHF.

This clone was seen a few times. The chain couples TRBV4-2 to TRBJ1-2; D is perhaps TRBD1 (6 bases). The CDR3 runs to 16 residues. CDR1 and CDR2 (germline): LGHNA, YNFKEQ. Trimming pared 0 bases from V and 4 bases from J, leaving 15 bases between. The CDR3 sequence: CASSQDRGGAGYGYTF. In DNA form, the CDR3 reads TGTGCCAGCAGCCAAGATCGGGGGGGCGCCGGCTATGGCTACACCTTC.

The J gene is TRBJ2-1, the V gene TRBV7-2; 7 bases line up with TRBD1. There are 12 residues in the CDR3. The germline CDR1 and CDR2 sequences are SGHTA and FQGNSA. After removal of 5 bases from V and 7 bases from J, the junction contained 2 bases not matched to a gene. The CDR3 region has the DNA TGTGCCAGCAGCCGACAGGGAAATGAGCAGTTCTTC. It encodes CASSRQGNEQFF.

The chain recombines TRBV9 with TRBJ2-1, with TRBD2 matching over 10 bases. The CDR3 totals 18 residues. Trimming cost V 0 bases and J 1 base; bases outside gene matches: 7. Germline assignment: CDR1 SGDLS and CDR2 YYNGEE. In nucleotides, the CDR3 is TGTGCCAGCAGCGTAGCGGCGGCTAGCGGGAGATCCTACAATGAGCAGTTCTTC. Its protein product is CASSVAAASGRSYNEQFF.

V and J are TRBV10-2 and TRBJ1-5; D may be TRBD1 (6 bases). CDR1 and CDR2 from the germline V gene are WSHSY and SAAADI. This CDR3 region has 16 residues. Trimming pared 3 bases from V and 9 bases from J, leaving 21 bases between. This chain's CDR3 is CASSDYSGGGGGPQHF. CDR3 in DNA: TGCGCCAGCAGTGATTACTCGGGGGGCGGAGGAGGGCCCCAGCATTTT.

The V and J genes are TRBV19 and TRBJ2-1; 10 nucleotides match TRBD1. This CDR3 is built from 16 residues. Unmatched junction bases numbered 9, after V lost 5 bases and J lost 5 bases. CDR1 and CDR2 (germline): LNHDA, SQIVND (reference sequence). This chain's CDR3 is CASSPRQGASDNEQFF. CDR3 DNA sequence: TGTGCCAGTAGTCCCCGACAGGGGGCGTCCGACAATGAGCAGTTCTTC.

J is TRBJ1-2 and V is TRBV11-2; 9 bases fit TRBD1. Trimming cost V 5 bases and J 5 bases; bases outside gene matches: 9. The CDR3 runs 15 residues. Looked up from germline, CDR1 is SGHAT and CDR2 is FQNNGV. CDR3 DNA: TGTGCCAGCAGCGAACCGGACAGGGGTCGATATGGCTACACCTTC. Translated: CASSEPDRGRYGYTF.

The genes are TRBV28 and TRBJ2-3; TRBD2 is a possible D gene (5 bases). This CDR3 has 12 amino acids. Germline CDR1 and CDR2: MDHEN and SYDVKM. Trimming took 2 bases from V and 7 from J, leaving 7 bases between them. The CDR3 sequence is CASSLVGNTQYF. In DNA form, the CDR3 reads TGTGCCAGCAGTTTAGTCGGGAATACGCAGTATTTT. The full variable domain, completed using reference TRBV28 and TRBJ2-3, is DVKVTQSSRYLVKRTGEKVFLECVQDMDHENMFWYRQDPGLGLRLIYFSYDVKMKEKGDIPEGYSVSREKKERFSLILESASTNQTSMYLCASSLVGNTQYFGPGTRLTVL.

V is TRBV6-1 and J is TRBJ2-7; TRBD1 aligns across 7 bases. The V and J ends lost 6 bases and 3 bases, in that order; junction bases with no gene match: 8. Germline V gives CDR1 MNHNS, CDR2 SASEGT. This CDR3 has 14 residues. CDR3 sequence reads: CASSAGTAIYEQYF. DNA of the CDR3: TGTGCCAGCAGCGCCGGGACAGCTATCTACGAGCAGTACTTC.

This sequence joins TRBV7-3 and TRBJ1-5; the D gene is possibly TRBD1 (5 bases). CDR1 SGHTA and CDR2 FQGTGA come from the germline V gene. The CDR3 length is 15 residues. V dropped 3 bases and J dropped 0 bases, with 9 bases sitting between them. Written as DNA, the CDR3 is TGTGCCAGCAGCTTGGGGCCATATAGCAATCAGCCCCAGCATTTT. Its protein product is CASSLGPYSNQPQHF. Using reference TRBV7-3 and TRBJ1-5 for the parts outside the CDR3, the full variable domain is GAGVSQTPSNKVTEKGKYVELRCDPISGHTALYWYRQSLGQGPEFLIYFQGTGAADDSGLPNDRFFAVRPEGSVSTLKIQRTERGDSAVYLCASSLGPYSNQPQHFGDGTRLSIL.

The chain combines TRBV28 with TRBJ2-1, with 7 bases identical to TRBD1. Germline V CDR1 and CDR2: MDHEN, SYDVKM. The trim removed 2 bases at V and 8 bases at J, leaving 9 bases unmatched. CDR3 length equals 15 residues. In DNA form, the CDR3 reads TGTGCCAGCAGTTTAACAGGGGCTACTTGGGATGAGCAGTTCTTC. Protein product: CASSLTGATWDEQFF.

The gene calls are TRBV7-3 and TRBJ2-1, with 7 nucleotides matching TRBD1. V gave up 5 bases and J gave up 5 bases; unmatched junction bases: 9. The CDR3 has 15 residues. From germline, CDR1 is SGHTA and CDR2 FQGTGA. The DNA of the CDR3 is TGTGCCAGCAGCCCACAGGGGCGGGCGCACAATGAGCAGTTCTTC. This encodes CASSPQGRAHNEQFF.

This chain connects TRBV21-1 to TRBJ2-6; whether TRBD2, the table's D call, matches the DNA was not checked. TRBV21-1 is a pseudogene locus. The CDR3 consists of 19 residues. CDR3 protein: CASSKAKDLRLSGANVLTF. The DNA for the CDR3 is TGTGCCAGCAGCAAAGCGAAGGACTTACGACTCTCTGGGGCCAACGTCCTGACTTTC.

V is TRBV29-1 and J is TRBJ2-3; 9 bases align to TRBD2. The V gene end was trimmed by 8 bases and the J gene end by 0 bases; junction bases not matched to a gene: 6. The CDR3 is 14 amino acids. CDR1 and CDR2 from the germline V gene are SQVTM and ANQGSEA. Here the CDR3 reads CSSQGLASTDTQYF. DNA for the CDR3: TGCAGCAGCCAGGGACTAGCCAGCACAGATACGCAGTATTTT.

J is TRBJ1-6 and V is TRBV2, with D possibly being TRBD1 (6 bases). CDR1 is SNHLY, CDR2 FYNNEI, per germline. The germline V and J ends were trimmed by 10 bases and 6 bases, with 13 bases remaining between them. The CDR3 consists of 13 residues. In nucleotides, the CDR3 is TGTGCCACCTTACAGGGTCTTAATTCACCCCTCCACTTT. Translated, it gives CATLQGLNSPLHF.

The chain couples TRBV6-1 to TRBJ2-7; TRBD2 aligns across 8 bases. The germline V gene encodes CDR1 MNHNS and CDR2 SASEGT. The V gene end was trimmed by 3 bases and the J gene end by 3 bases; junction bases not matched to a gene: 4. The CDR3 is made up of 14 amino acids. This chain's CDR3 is CASSDLGLDYEQYF. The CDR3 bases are TGTGCCAGCAGTGATTTGGGACTAGACTACGAGCAGTACTTC.

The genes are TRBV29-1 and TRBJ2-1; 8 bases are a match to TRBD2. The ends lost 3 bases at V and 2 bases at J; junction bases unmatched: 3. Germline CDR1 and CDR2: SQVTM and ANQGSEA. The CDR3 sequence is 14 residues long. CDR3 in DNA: TGCAGCGTTGACTGGCGGGGGGCCTACAATGAGCAGTTCTTC. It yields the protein CSVDWRGAYNEQFF.

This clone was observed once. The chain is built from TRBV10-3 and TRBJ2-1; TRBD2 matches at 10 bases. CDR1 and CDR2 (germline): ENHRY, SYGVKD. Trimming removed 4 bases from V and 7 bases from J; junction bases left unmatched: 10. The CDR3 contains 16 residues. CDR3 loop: CAISVGAGGPWNEQFF. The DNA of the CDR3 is TGTGCCATCAGTGTTGGAGCGGGAGGGCCCTGGAATGAGCAGTTCTTC.

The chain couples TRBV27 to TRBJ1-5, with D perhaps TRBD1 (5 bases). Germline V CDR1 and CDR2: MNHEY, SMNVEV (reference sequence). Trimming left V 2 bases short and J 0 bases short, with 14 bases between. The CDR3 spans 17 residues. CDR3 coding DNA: TGTGCCAGCAGTTTAAGGGGAACCGCCTCTAGCAATCAGCCCCAGCATTTT. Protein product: CASSLRGTASSNQPQHF.

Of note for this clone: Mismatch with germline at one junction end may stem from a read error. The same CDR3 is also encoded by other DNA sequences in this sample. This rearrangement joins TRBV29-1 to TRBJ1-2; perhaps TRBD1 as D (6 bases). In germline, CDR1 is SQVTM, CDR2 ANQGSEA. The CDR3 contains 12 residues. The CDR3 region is CSVASGEGGYTF. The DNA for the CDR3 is TGCAGCGTAGCCTCAGGGGAGGGTGGCTACACTTTC.

DNA for the CDR3: TGCGCCAGCAGCCAAGTAGGGAGACTTGGCTACACCTTC. Its translation: CASSQVGRLGYTF. The gene calls are TRBV4-1 and TRBJ1-2, with D unresolved. This CDR3 is 13 amino acids long. Trimming removed 1 base at V and 7 bases at J, with 10 bases between. Germline CDR1 and CDR2: MGHRA and YSYEKL.

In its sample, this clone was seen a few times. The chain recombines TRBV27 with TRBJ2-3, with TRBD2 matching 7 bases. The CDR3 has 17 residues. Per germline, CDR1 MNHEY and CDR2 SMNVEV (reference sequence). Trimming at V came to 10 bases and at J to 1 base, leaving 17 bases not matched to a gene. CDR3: CATNLRAGLPRTDTQYF. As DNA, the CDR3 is TGTGCCACCAACCTAAGAGCGGGGCTCCCTCGCACAGATACGCAGTATTTT.

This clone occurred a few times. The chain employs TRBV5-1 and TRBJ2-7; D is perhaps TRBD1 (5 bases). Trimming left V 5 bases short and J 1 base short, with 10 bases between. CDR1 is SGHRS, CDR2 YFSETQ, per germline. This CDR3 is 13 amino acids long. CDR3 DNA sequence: TGCGCCAGCAGGGCAGACAGATCCTACGAGCAGTACTTC. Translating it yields CASRADRSYEQYF. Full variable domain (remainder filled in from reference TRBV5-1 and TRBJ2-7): KAGVTQTPRYLIKTRGQQVTLSCSPISGHRSVSWYQQTPGQGLQFLFEYFSETQRNKGNFPGRFSGRQFSNSRSEMNVSTLELGDSALYLCASRADRSYEQYFGPGTRLTVT.

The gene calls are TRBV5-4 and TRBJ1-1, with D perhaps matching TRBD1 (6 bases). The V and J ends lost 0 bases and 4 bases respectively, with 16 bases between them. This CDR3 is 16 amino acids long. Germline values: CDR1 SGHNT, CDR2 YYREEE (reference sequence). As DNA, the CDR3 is TGTGCCAGCAGCTTGGCGCACCGGGCAGGGGCCACTGAAGCTTTCTTT. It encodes CASSLAHRAGATEAFF.

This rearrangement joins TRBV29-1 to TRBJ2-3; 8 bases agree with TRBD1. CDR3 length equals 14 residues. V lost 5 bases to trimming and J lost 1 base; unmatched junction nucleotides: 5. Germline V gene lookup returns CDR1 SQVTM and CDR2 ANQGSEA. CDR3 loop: CSVQGARRTDTQYF. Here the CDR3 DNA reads TGCAGCGTTCAGGGGGCCCGACGCACAGATACGCAGTATTTT.

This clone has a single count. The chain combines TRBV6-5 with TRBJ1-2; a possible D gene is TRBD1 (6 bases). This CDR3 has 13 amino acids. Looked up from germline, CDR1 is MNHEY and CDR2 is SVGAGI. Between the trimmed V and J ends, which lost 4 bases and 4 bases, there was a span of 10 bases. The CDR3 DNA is TGTGCCAGCAGTTCCAGGGGACGCTATGGCTACACCTTC. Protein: CASSSRGRYGYTF.